The present TCR beta chain was sequenced within a study of radiotherapy plus CTLA-4 blockade in lung cancer. As for the study in general: Objective responses were documented in about 20% of patients, with disease control in around 31%. Overall study findings and caveats: Following radiotherapy plus ipilimumab, tumor-derived TCR clones expanded in the blood.

Details on this clone: Its antigen is as yet unknown.

Those patients who had chemo-refractory metastatic non-small-cell lung cancer were given focal radiation along with CTLA-4 blockade through ipilimumab. The CDR3 totals 14 residues. Germline V gene data show CDR1 as SGHNT and CDR2 as YYREEE (reference sequence). The ends were cut back, 3 bases at V and 5 bases at J, with 14 bases in the middle. Assay used: immunoSEQ multiplex PCR; TCRdb lists only in-frame clones, some missing. The sample has about 97,000 clones, 65% to 85% seen once. V and J are TRBV5-4 and TRBJ2-5; TRBD2 is a possible D gene (6 bases). This receptor was taken from a human donor with non-small cell lung cancer who had a partial response to radiotherapy plus ipilimumab. Some clones in this sample may be carry-over from other donors' samples. The source material was peripheral blood, sampled from a patient treated with radiotherapy plus ipilimumab. CDR3 sequence (DNA): TGTGCCAGCAGCTCGAGGACCCGGGGGGAGACCCAGTACTTC. It codes for CASSSRTRGETQYF. The whole variable domain, filled in from reference TRBV5-4 and TRBJ2-5, reads ETGVTQSPTHLIKTRGQQVTLRCSSQSGHNTVSWYQQALGQGPQFIFQYYREEENGRGNFPPRFSGLQFPNYSSELNVNALELDDSALYLCASSSRTRGETQYFGPGTRLLVL.